Listed below are T cell receptor beta chains from one sample, sequenced in a study of shared clonotypes between healthy human individuals. Using immunoSEQ multiplex PCR, the repertoire was profiled, and TCRdb retains in-frame clones only, with some absent. The sample records about 1 million clones, 75% being singletons. Sequencing input: memory CD4+ T cells sorted from blood. These receptors came from a man aged 18 to 29 in good health. Each CDR3 is given with its conserved first and last residue. Each record gives: CDR3 protein, CDR3 DNA, V gene, clone size, J gene, D gene. A D gene is named only where the DNA matches it firmly. Clone size, where shown, is once, few, many, or a class for clones that have expanded.

CASSPGGRGRNYEQFF | TGTGCCAGCAGCCCCGGGGGTAGGGGGCGCAACTATGAGCAGTTCTTC | TRBV5-4 | once | TRBJ2-1 | -
CASSREQGKAGNTIYF | TGTGCCAGCTCACGAGAACAGGGAAAGGCTGGAAACACCATATATTTT | TRBV18 | few | TRBJ1-3 | -
CASSTGPNQPQHF | TGCGCCAGCAGCACCGGCCCAAATCAGCCCCAGCATTTT | TRBV4-1 | - | TRBJ1-5 | -
CASSHPRDRETQYF | TGCGCCAGCAGCCATCCCCGGGACAGGGAGACCCAGTACTTC | TRBV4-1 | - | TRBJ2-5 | TRBD1
CASSEGSASLGSPLHF | TGTGCCAGCAGTGAAGGGAGTGCCAGTTTGGGTTCACCCCTCCACTTT | TRBV6-1 | - | TRBJ1-6 | -
CASSFPTAYGYTF | TGTGCCAGCAGCTTCCCAACTGCCTATGGCTACACCTTC | TRBV5-6 | - | TRBJ1-2 | -
CASSLGQGKGGELFF | TGCGCCAGCAGCTTGGGACAGGGGAAGGGCGGGGAGCTGTTTTTT | TRBV5-1 | - | TRBJ2-2 | TRBD1
CASSAGGAGNTIYF | TGTGCCAGCAGTGCCGGGGGGGCTGGAAACACCATATATTTT | TRBV6-6 | - | TRBJ1-3 | -
CASSQNAQNEKLFF | TGTGCCAGCAGCCAGAACGCCCAAAATGAAAAACTGTTTTTT | TRBV28 | - | TRBJ1-4 | -
CAISESGQVNTEAFF | TGTGCCATCAGTGAGTCTGGACAGGTGAACACTGAAGCTTTCTTT | TRBV10-3 | - | TRBJ1-1 | TRBD1
CSVIRDGRNEKLFF | TGCAGCGTGATCCGGGACGGCCGTAATGAAAAACTGTTTTTT | TRBV29-1 | few | TRBJ1-4 | -
CASSPSLSGANVLTF | TGTGCCAGCAGTCCTAGCCTATCTGGGGCCAACGTCCTGACTTTC | TRBV27 | once | TRBJ2-6 | -
CASSLAGYSPLHF | TGCGCCAGCAGCTTGGCGGGGTACTCACCCCTCCACTTT | TRBV5-1 | - | TRBJ1-6 | -
CAWSGGENQPQHF | TGTGCCTGGAGTGGGGGGGAGAATCAGCCCCAGCATTTT | TRBV30 | few | TRBJ1-5 | -
CASSEAALQYF | TGTGCCAGCAGTGAAGCAGCCTTGCAGTACTTC | TRBV6-1 | few | TRBJ2-4 | -
CASTLGRPQETQYF | TGTGCCAGCACCCTCGGGCGGCCCCAAGAGACCCAGTACTTC | TRBV11-2 | - | TRBJ2-5 | -
CAWSVGWAREQYF | TGTGCCTGGAGTGTAGGGTGGGCTAGAGAGCAGTACTTC | TRBV30 | - | TRBJ2-5 | -
CAWSVDSLLETQYF | TGTGCCTGGAGTGTTGACAGTTTATTAGAGACCCAGTACTTC | TRBV30 | once | TRBJ2-5 | -
CASSLEGATGEQFF | TGTGCCAGCAGCTTAGAGGGTGCAACAGGTGAGCAGTTCTTC | TRBV7-2 | - | TRBJ2-1 | -
CASSSGKGTQYF | TGTGCCAGCAGCTCAGGGAAGGGTACGCAGTATTTT | TRBV7-2 | many | TRBJ2-3 | -
CAISDLTETQYF | TGTGCCATCAGTGACTTGACGGAGACCCAGTACTTC | TRBV10-3 | - | TRBJ2-5 | -
CAWSVPRLRISNTIYF | TGTGCCTGGAGTGTACCCCGCCTGCGGATTTCTAACACCATATATTTT | TRBV30 | few | TRBJ1-3 | -
CASRQQGNSNQPQHF | TGTGCCAGCAGGCAACAGGGGAATAGCAATCAGCCCCAGCATTTT | TRBV28 | - | TRBJ1-5 | TRBD1
CASSPGPSPETQYF | TGTGCCAGCTCACCGGGACCAAGCCCGGAGACCCAGTACTTC | TRBV18 | - | TRBJ2-5 | -
CASSDDRSEQYF | TGTGCCAGCAGCGACGACAGGTCCGAGCAGTACTTC | TRBV6-1 | few | TRBJ2-7 | -
CASSPRTDRGKTDTQYF | TGTGCCAGCTCACCGAGAACGGACAGGGGGAAAACAGATACGCAGTATTTT | TRBV18 | - | TRBJ2-3 | TRBD1
CASSPKGTRDNSPLHF | TGTGCCAGCTCACCAAAAGGGACGCGGGATAATTCACCCCTCCACTTT | TRBV18 | - | TRBJ1-6 | -
CASSALGSSYEQYF | TGTGCCAGCAGCGCGTTAGGGAGCTCCTACGAGCAGTACTTC | TRBV9 | - | TRBJ2-7 | -
CAISEAFQGPLGQPQHF | TGTGCCATCAGTGAGGCTTTCCAGGGACCTCTAGGTCAGCCCCAGCATTTT | TRBV10-3 | - | TRBJ1-5 | -
CAISEGTGRTEAFF | TGTGCCATCAGTGAAGGGACAGGGAGAACTGAAGCTTTCTTT | TRBV10-3 | few | TRBJ1-1 | TRBD1
CASYLPFSAQETQYF | TGTGCCAGCTATCTTCCATTTAGCGCCCAAGAGACCCAGTACTTC | TRBV2 | few | TRBJ2-5 | -
CASSLAGGYDEQFF | TGTGCCAGCAGTTTGGCGGGAGGATACGATGAGCAGTTCTTC | TRBV27 | - | TRBJ2-1 | TRBD2
CASSLGGPQETQYF | TGCGCCAGCAGCCTTGGGGGGCCCCAAGAGACCCAGTACTTC | TRBV5-1 | - | TRBJ2-5 | -
CASSLSDGSPNSPLHF | TGTGCCAGCAGCTTGAGTGACGGCTCCCCCAATTCACCCCTCCACTTT | TRBV5-4 | - | TRBJ1-6 | -
CASSLGTQETQYF | TGTGCCAGCAGCCTGGGAACCCAAGAGACCCAGTACTTC | TRBV7-2 | - | TRBJ2-5 | -
CASSQKETQYF | TGTGCCAGCAGCCAAAAAGAGACCCAGTACTTC | TRBV6-6 | - | TRBJ2-5 | -